This TCR beta chain was identified in a study of Graves' ophthalmopathy and Graves' hyperthyroidism. Amplification targeted the TCR beta CDR3 regions, with RNA transcripts as the source material. Second-round multiplex PCR followed a first-round RT-PCR using HTBI primers. One entry per CDR3 protein results from TCRdb running MiXCR on the multiplex PCR reads. The sample includes approximately 330,000 distinct CDR3 sequences, 15% to 20% seen only once; the top ten take roughly an eighth. CDR1 is KGHDR and CDR2 is SFDVKD in the germline V gene. V was pared by 7 bases and J by 8 bases, with 13 bases between. The CDR3 is 12 residues long. Study results and caveats: Most thyroid clonotypes with frequency above 0.001 were detected in blood too.

Clinical symptoms, serum thyroxine, TRAb, thyroid ultrasound and orbital computed tomography were relied on for diagnosis. What supplied the PBMCs was roughly 10 ml of fresh peripheral blood. This clonotype was found many times. What it binds is unknown. The J gene is TRBJ1-2, the V gene TRBV24-1; no definite D call. The specimen sequenced was peripheral blood. The clonotype was recovered from an adult man with Graves' ophthalmopathy. The CDR3 sequence is CATSGNSRGYTF. The CDR3 nucleotides are TGTGCCACCAGCGGGAACTCAAGAGGCTACACCTTC.